This T cell receptor beta chain was recorded in a study of OX40 agonist ivuxolimab in advanced cancers. Across the whole study: With ivuxolimab, an agonistic anti-OX40 (CD134) antibody, patients were treated. Hepatocellular carcinoma, melanoma, renal cell or head and neck cancer was diagnosed in the dose-escalation patients. Study-wide results and caveats: Nonresponders, in some cases, also had low normalized T-cell clonal expansion.

About this clone itself: Its antigen remains unknown.

TCRdb keeps only in-frame clones here, not all; method: immunoSEQ multiplex PCR. Found here are over 75,000 clones, 80% to 95% of them singletons; the top ten hold under 2%. Trimming left V 7 bases short and J 6 bases short, with 24 bases between. Germline V CDR1 and CDR2: MDHEN, SYDVKM. The CDR3 length is 16 residues. Autoimmune disease history or systemic immunosuppression meant exclusion. This TCR derives from an adult with an advanced solid tumor such as melanoma, head and neck, liver or kidney cancer. Sample: CD4+ or CD8+ T cells sorted from blood, taken in a trial of the OX40 agonist ivuxolimab. The chain employs TRBV28 and TRBJ1-2; a possible D gene is TRBD1 (6 bases). The CDR3 DNA reads as TGTGCCAGCATCTTTTCCTCTTCGCGACAGGTCAATGGCTACACCTTC. Translating it yields CASIFSSSRQVNGYTF.